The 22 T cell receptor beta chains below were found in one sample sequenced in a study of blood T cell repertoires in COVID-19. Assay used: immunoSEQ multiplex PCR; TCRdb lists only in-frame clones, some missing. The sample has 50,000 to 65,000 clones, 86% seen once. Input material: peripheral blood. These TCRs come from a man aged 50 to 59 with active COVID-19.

This CDR3 is CASSYSRQGEYEQFF. The DNA of the CDR3 is TGTGCCAGCAGTTACTCAAGACAGGGGGAATATGAGCAGTTCTTC. This chain connects TRBV6-5 to TRBJ2-1; 9 bases line up with TRBD1. CDR1 and CDR2 from the germline V gene are MNHEY and SVGAGI. There are 15 residues in the CDR3. V gave up 0 bases and J gave up 8 bases; unmatched junction bases: 5.

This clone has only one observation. This CDR3 is CATSRASGTGVGNQPQHF. Here the CDR3 DNA reads TGTGCCACCAGCAGAGCATCCGGGACAGGGGTAGGCAATCAGCCCCAGCATTTT. This rearrangement joins TRBV15 to TRBJ1-5, with 10 bases fitting TRBD1. Per germline, CDR1 LNHNV and CDR2 YYDKDF (reference sequence). The CDR3 is 18 residues long. Trimming cost V 1 base and J 2 bases; bases outside gene matches: 8.

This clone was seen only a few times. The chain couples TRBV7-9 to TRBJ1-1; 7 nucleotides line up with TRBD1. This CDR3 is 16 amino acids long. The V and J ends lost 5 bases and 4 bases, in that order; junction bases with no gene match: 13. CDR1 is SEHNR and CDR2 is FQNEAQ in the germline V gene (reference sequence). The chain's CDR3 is CASSHNPGQLITEAFF. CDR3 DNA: TGTGCCAGCAGCCATAATCCGGGACAGTTAATCACTGAAGCTTTCTTT.

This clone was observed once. The CDR3 nucleotides are TGTGCCAGCAGCCCACTAGCGGGAGGGGGAGATACGCAGTATTTT. This codes for CASSPLAGGGDTQYF. The genes are TRBV14 and TRBJ2-3, with TRBD2 identical over 13 bases. Per germline, CDR1 SGHDN and CDR2 FVKESK. The CDR3 has 15 residues. The V gene end was trimmed by 4 bases and the J gene end by 5 bases; junction bases not matched to a gene: 3.

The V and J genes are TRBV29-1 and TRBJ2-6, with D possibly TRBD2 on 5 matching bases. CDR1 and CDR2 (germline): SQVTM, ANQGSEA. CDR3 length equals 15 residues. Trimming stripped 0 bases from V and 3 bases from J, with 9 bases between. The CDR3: CSVEDQGGGANVLTF. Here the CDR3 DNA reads TGCAGCGTTGAAGACCAAGGAGGTGGGGCCAACGTCCTGACTTTC.

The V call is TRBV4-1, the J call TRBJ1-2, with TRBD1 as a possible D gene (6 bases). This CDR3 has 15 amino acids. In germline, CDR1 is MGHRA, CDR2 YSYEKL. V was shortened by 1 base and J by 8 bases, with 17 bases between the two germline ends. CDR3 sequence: CASSQGPRATGGYTF. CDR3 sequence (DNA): TGCGCCAGCAGCCAAGGCCCCCGGGCCACAGGGGGCTACACCTTC.

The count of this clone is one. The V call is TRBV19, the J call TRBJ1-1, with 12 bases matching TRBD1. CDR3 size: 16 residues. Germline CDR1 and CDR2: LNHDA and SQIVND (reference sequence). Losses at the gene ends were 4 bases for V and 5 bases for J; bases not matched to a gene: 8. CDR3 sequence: CASSKWDRGRGTEAFF. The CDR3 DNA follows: TGTGCCAGTAGTAAATGGGACAGGGGGCGCGGGACTGAAGCTTTCTTT.

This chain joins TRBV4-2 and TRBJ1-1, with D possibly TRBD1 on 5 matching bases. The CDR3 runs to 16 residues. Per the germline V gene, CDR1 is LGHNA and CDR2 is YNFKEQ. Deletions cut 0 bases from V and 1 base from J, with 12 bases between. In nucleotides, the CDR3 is TGTGCCAGCAGCCAAGATCGCGGGGGAGCGAACACTGAAGCTTTCTTT. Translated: CASSQDRGGANTEAFF.

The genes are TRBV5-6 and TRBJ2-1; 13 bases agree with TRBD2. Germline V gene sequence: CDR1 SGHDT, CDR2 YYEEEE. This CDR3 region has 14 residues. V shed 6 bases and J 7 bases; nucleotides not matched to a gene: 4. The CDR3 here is CASTGLAGFNEQFF. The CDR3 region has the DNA TGTGCCAGCACGGGACTAGCGGGATTTAATGAGCAGTTCTTC.

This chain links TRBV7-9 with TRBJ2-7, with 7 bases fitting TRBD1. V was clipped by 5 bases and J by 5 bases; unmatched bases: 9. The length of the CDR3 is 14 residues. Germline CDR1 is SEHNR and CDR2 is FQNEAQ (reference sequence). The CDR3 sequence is CASSRSPGGDEQYF. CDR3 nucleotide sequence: TGTGCCAGCAGCCGGAGCCCAGGGGGTGACGAGCAGTACTTC.

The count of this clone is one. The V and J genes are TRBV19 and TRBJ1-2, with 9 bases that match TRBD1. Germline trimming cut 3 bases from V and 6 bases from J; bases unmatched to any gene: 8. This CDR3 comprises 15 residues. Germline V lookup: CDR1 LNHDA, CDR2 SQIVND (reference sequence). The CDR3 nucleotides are TGTGCCAGTAGTATCCACGGGACAGGGACGGATGGCTACACCTTC. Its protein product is CASSIHGTGTDGYTF.

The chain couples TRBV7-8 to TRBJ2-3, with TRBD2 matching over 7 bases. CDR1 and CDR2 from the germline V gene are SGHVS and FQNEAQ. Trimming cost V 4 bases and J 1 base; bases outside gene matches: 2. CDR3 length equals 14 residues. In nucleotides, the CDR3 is TGTGCCAGCAGCTCCCGGGAGGGCACAGATACGCAGTATTTT. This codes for CASSSREGTDTQYF.

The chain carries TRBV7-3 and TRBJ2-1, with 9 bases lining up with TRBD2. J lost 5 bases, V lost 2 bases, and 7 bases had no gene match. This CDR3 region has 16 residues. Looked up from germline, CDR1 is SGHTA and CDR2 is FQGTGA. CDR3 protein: CASSLGSGRINNEQFF. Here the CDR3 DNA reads TGTGCCAGCAGCTTAGGTAGCGGGAGAATAAACAATGAGCAGTTCTTC.

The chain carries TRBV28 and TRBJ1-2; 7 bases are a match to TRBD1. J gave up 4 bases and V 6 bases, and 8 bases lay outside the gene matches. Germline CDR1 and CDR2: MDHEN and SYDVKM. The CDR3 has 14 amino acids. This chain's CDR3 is CASRPGQEPYGYTF. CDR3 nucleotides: TGTGCCAGCAGACCCGGACAGGAGCCCTATGGCTACACCTTC.

CDR3 amino acids: CASSQEETSGYEQYF. CDR3 coding DNA: TGTGCCAGCAGCCAAGAGGAGACTAGCGGCTACGAGCAGTACTTC. The chain employs TRBV4-2 and TRBJ2-7, with 9 positions matching TRBD2. The CDR3 totals 15 residues. Germline CDR1 is LGHNA and CDR2 is YNFKEQ. Losses at the gene ends were 0 bases for V and 3 bases for J; bases not matched to a gene: 3.

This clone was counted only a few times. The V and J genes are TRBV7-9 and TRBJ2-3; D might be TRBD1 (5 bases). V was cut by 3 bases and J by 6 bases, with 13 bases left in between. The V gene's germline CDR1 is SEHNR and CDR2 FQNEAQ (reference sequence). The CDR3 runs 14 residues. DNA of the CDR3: TGTGCCAGCAGCTTGGGGCGACTGAGGGATACGCAGTATTTT. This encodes CASSLGRLRDTQYF.

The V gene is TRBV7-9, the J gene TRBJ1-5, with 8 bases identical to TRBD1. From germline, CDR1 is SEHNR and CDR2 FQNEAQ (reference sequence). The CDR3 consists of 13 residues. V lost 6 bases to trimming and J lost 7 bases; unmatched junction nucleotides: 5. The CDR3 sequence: CASSRTGLQPQHF. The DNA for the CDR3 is TGTGCCAGCAGTCGGACAGGGTTACAGCCCCAGCATTTT.

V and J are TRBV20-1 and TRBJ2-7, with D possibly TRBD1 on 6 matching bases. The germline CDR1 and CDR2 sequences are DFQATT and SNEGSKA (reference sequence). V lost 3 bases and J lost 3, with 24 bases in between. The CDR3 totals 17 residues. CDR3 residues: CSASPILQGPSFYEQYF. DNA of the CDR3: TGCAGTGCTAGTCCCATCCTCCAGGGGCCTTCCTTCTACGAGCAGTACTTC.

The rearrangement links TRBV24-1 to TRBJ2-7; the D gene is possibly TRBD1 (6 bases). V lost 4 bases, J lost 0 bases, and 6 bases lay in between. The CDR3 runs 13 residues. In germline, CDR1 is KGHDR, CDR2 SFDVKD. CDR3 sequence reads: CATSEGHSYEQYF. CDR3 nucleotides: TGTGCCACCAGTGAGGGACACTCCTACGAGCAGTACTTC.

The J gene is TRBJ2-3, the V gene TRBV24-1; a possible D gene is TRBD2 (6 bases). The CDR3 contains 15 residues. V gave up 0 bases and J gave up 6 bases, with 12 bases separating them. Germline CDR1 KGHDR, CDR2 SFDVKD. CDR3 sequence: CATSDLKAGRDTQYF. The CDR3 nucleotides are TGTGCCACCAGTGATTTGAAGGCGGGGAGGGATACGCAGTATTTT.

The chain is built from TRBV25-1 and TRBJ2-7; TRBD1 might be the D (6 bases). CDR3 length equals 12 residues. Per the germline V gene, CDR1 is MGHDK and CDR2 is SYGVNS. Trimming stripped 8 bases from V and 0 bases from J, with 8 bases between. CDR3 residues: CASGQFSYEQYF. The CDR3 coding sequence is TGTGCCAGCGGACAGTTCTCCTACGAGCAGTACTTC.

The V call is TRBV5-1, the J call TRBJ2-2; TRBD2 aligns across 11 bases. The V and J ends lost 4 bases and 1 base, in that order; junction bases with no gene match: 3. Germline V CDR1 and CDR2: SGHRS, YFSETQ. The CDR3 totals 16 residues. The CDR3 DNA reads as TGCGCCAGCAGCAGGACTAGCGGGCAGAACACCGGGGAGCTGTTTTTT. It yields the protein CASSRTSGQNTGELFF.